The 27 T cell receptor beta chains listed next were all sequenced from one sample in a study of blood T cell repertoires in COVID-19. The assay was immunoSEQ multiplex PCR, and TCRdb's table has in-frame clones only and misses some. The sample carries over 130,000 clones, roughly 80% recorded once. The sequenced sample was peripheral blood. These receptors came from a man between 50 and 59 years old with acute or convalescent COVID-19.

This chain uses TRBV3-1 (or the pseudogene TRBV3-2) with TRBJ1-5; TRBD1 is a possible D gene (6 bases). Looked up from germline, CDR1 is LGHDT and CDR2 is YNNKEL (reference sequence). Trimming cost V 5 bases and J 7 bases, with 12 bases left between them. The CDR3 runs to 13 residues. CDR3 sequence (DNA): TGTGCCAGCAGCAACAGGGACGGACAGCCCCAGCATTTT. It yields the protein CASSNRDGQPQHF.

This clone was seen once. CDR3 DNA: TGTGCCAGCAGTTTCGGGGGAGGCGGGGGCTACACCTTC. This encodes CASSFGGGGGYTF. This chain links TRBV27 with TRBJ1-2; a possible D gene is TRBD1 (5 bases). Deletions cut 3 bases from V and 8 bases from J, with 13 bases between. The CDR3 loop spans 13 amino acids. CDR1 MNHEY and CDR2 SMNVEV come from the germline V gene (reference sequence).

This chain links TRBV6-4 with TRBJ2-6; no definite D call. The CDR3 has 16 amino acids. V was clipped by 0 bases and J by 0 bases, with 6 bases between them. The V gene's germline CDR1 is MRHNA and CDR2 SNTAGT. CDR3 bases: TGTGCCAGCAGTGACTCGTTCTACTCTGGGGCCAACGTCCTGACTTTC. Amino acid sequence: CASSDSFYSGANVLTF.

V and J are TRBV5-4 and TRBJ1-2; D unclear. Per the germline V gene, CDR1 is SGHNT and CDR2 is YYREEE (reference sequence). The CDR3 runs 13 residues. V lost 4 bases and J lost 3, with 10 bases in between. Here the CDR3 DNA reads TGTGCCAGCAGCGTCGACCGGGACTATGGCTACACCTTC. It codes for CASSVDRDYGYTF.

The rearrangement links TRBV7-2 to TRBJ1-2; D is uncertain. The CDR3 is made up of 13 amino acids. The germline V gene encodes CDR1 SGHTA and CDR2 FQGNSA. V dropped 1 base and J dropped 6 bases, with 9 bases sitting between them. The CDR3 DNA sequence: TGTGCCAGCAGCTTAGGTAGTATAAATGGCTACACCTTC. This codes for CASSLGSINGYTF.

The chain combines TRBV27 with TRBJ1-1; D perhaps matches TRBD1 (5 bases). Deletions cut 2 bases from V and 5 bases from J, with 15 bases between. The CDR3 has 15 amino acids. CDR1 is MNHEY, CDR2 SMNVEV, per germline (reference sequence). CDR3 region: CASSLSGAVLTEAFF. The CDR3 bases are TGTGCCAGCAGTTTAAGTGGGGCGGTTTTGACTGAAGCTTTCTTT.

This clone was seen a handful of times. Sequence at one end of the junction differs from germline and may be a read error. The chain joins TRBV29-1 to TRBJ2-3; 8 nucleotides align to TRBD2. The germline CDR1 and CDR2 sequences are SQVTM and ANQGSEA. The CDR3 consists of 16 residues. The CDR3 sequence is CSVEGGSGGITDTQYF. The DNA of the CDR3 is TGCAGCGTCGAAGGAGGGAGCGGGGGTATCACAGATACGCAGTATTTT.

The V call is TRBV11-2, the J call TRBJ2-5, with D possibly TRBD2 on 5 matching bases. Trimming shortened V by 3 bases and J by 4 bases, and 12 bases separated the two germline ends. The CDR3 contains 14 residues. Germline loops: CDR1 SGHAT, CDR2 FQNNGV. The CDR3 loop is CASSFGIEGETQYF. CDR3 coding DNA: TGTGCCAGCAGCTTCGGGATCGAGGGAGAGACCCAGTACTTC.

The chain carries TRBV6-2 or TRBV6-3 and TRBJ1-5; 7 positions match TRBD1. V lost 4 bases and J lost 7; bases outside the gene matches: 10. Germline V CDR1 and CDR2: MNHEY, SVGEGT. CDR3 size: 15 residues. The CDR3 bases are TGTGCCAGCAGTTCCCCCCAAGGGACAGTACAGCCCCAGCATTTT. Protein: CASSSPQGTVQPQHF.

The chain uses TRBV5-6 and TRBJ2-2; TRBD1 agrees at 12 bases. This CDR3 is 19 amino acids long. Germline V lookup: CDR1 SGHDT, CDR2 YYEEEE. V trimming: 4 bases; J trimming: 1 base; junction bases outside the gene matches: 11. The DNA for the CDR3 is TGTGCCAGCAGCCTATTACCCGGGACAGGGGGCATGAACACCGGGGAGCTGTTTTTT. Protein product: CASSLLPGTGGMNTGELFF.

The chain recombines TRBV6-5 with TRBJ1-6; D is undetermined. Germline V gives CDR1 MNHEY, CDR2 SVGAGI. Trimming removed 6 bases at V and 14 bases at J, with 14 bases between. The CDR3 has 12 residues. The chain's CDR3 is CASSPKRGTLHF. The CDR3, as DNA: TGTGCCAGCAGCCCAAAAAGAGGTACCCTCCACTTT.

The chain is built from TRBV18 and TRBJ1-2, with TRBD1 matching 9 bases. Germline values: CDR1 KGHSH, CDR2 LQKENI. This CDR3 comprises 17 residues. J was trimmed by 2 bases and V by 2 bases; bases with no gene match: 9. The CDR3 here is CASSPTGTGLINYGYTF. CDR3 nucleotide sequence: TGTGCCAGCTCACCAACCGGGACAGGGCTAATCAACTATGGCTACACCTTC.

The chain's CDR3 is CASSQSPGGNSPLHF. The CDR3, as DNA: TGTGCCAGCAGCCAATCCCCCGGGGGTAATTCACCCCTCCACTTT. The chain has TRBV3-1 (or the pseudogene TRBV3-2) and TRBJ1-6; D possibly corresponds to TRBD1 (5 bases). V dropped 2 bases and J dropped 6 bases, with 11 bases sitting between them. The CDR3 spans 15 residues. Germline CDR1 and CDR2: LGHDT and YNNKEL (reference sequence).

The CDR3 region has the DNA TGTGCCAGCAGTCGCGCGGGGCCCTATAATTCACCCCTCCACTTT. Translation gives CASSRAGPYNSPLHF. The gene calls are TRBV27 and TRBJ1-6; a weak D match, TRBD1 (5 bases). In germline, CDR1 is MNHEY, CDR2 SMNVEV (reference sequence). Between the trimmed V and J ends, which lost 5 bases and 2 bases, there was a span of 10 bases. This CDR3 has 15 residues.

This chain connects TRBV6-5 to TRBJ1-2; TRBD1 is a possible D gene (5 bases). V lost 0 bases and J 7 bases, leaving 9 bases between the germline ends. The CDR3 sequence is 13 residues long. Per germline, CDR1 MNHEY and CDR2 SVGAGI. CDR3 coding DNA: TGTGCCAGCAGTTACTCGAATACAGGTGGCTACACCTTC. The encoded protein is CASSYSNTGGYTF.

The chain has TRBV6-6 and TRBJ1-2; 8 nucleotides align to TRBD1. Germline V gene lookup returns CDR1 MNHNY and CDR2 SVGAGI (reference sequence). Trimming removed 5 bases from V and 7 bases from J; junction bases left unmatched: 6. The length of the CDR3 is 13 residues. The chain's CDR3 is CASSDGQGFGYTF. CDR3 DNA sequence: TGTGCCAGCAGTGACGGACAGGGATTTGGCTACACCTTC.

The chain carries TRBV24-1 and TRBJ2-6, with 10 bases matching TRBD1. Germline V lookup: CDR1 KGHDR, CDR2 SFDVKD. Trimming cost V 2 bases and J 2 bases; bases outside gene matches: 11. CDR3 length: 20 amino acids. CDR3 sequence (DNA): TGTGCCACCAGTGATTCTTCCGGGACAGGGGCTCTAACTGGGGCCAACGTCCTGACTTTC. This translates into CATSDSSGTGALTGANVLTF.

The V and J genes are TRBV3-1 (or the pseudogene TRBV3-2) and TRBJ1-2, with a tentative D call TRBD1 (6 bases). The germline V gene encodes CDR1 LGHDT and CDR2 YNNKEL (reference sequence). Trimming shortened V by 1 base and J by 4 bases, and 10 bases separated the two germline ends. The CDR3 is 14 amino acids. The CDR3 loop reads CASSQGRGGYGYTF. As DNA, the CDR3 is TGTGCCAGCAGCCAAGGGAGAGGGGGCTATGGCTACACCTTC.

The sample holds one count of this clone. The J gene is TRBJ2-2, the V gene TRBV5-1, with a tentative D call TRBD1 (6 bases). V lost 3 bases and J 0 bases, leaving 9 bases between the germline ends. The CDR3 sequence is 15 residues long. The V gene's germline CDR1 is SGHRS and CDR2 YFSETQ. The chain's CDR3 is CASSWTDSNTGELFF. CDR3 DNA: TGCGCCAGCAGCTGGACAGATTCGAACACCGGGGAGCTGTTTTTT.

The chain's CDR3 is CASGTAYEQYF. The CDR3 region has the DNA TGTGCCTCGGGGACAGCCTACGAGCAGTACTTC. The chain employs TRBV2 and TRBJ2-7; TRBD1 matches 7 bases. From germline, CDR1 is SNHLY and CDR2 FYNNEI. The CDR3 is made up of 11 amino acids. Trimming cost V 11 bases and J 2 bases; bases outside gene matches: 3.

This chain joins TRBV18 and TRBJ1-6, with D unclear. Germline CDR1 and CDR2: KGHSH and LQKENI. V lost 6 bases and J lost 6, with 9 bases in between. The CDR3 has 13 residues. The CDR3: CASSSNSNSPLHF. The CDR3 DNA reads TGTGCCAGCTCGTCCAACAGTAATTCACCCCTCCACTTT.

The rearrangement joins TRBV27 to TRBJ1-1; D gene unclear. The CDR3 extends over 14 amino acids. CDR1 is MNHEY, CDR2 SMNVEV, per germline (reference sequence). V was pared by 6 bases and J by 3 bases, with 14 bases between. The CDR3 reads CASRLRLTDTEAFF. The CDR3 DNA follows: TGTGCCAGCAGGCTCAGGTTGACCGACACTGAAGCTTTCTTT.

This clone was seen a few times. This chain links TRBV3-1 (or the pseudogene TRBV3-2) with TRBJ1-2; 8 nucleotides line up with TRBD1. V gave up 4 bases and J gave up 9 bases; unmatched junction bases: 4. The CDR3 totals 12 residues. Germline V lookup: CDR1 LGHDT, CDR2 YNNKEL (reference sequence). CDR3 sequence (DNA): TGTGCCAGCAGCCCAGGGGGCGGAAGCTACACCTTC. Translating it yields CASSPGGGSYTF.

The J gene is TRBJ2-7, the V gene TRBV10-3; possible D gene TRBD2, 6 bases. This CDR3 has 13 amino acids. Trimming took off 2 bases at V and 7 bases at J, with 12 bases between the two ends. Germline CDR1 ENHRY, CDR2 SYGVKD. In DNA, the CDR3 is TGTGCCATCAGTGAGCATAACGGGGGTGAGCAGTACGTC. It encodes CAISEHNGGEQYV.

The rearrangement joins TRBV13 to TRBJ1-1; D not certain. Germline values: CDR1 PRHDT, CDR2 FYEKMQ (reference sequence). This CDR3 is 13 amino acids long. V lost 5 bases to trimming and J lost 2 bases, with 9 bases between them. CDR3 nucleotide sequence: TGTGCCAGCAGCCCAGACACTAACACTGAAGCTTTCTTT. This gives the protein CASSPDTNTEAFF. The whole variable domain, filled in from reference TRBV13 and TRBJ1-1, reads AAGVIQSPRHLIKEKRETATLKCYPIPRHDTVYWYQQGPGQDPQFLISFYEKMQSDKGSIPDRFSAQQFSDYHSELNMSSLELGDSALYFCASSPDTNTEAFFGQGTRLTVV.

The V and J genes are TRBV6-5 and TRBJ1-6; D is unresolved. The CDR3 consists of 14 residues. V lost 6 bases, J lost 5 bases, and 11 bases lay in between. Germline V gene lookup returns CDR1 MNHEY and CDR2 SVGAGI. CDR3 amino acids: CASRIHGDNSPLHF. As DNA, the CDR3 is TGTGCCAGCAGGATACACGGAGATAATTCACCCCTCCACTTT.

The rearrangement uses TRBV11-2 and TRBJ2-7; TRBD1 agrees at 9 bases. Germline loops: CDR1 SGHAT, CDR2 FQNNGV. V lost 3 bases, J lost 7 bases, and 7 bases stayed unmatched. This CDR3 is 14 amino acids long. CDR3 DNA sequence: TGTGCCAGCAGCTTTGCGACAGGGGGTCGAGAGCAGTACTTC. Amino acid sequence: CASSFATGGREQYF.